These 14 T cell receptor beta chains share one sample of origin, sequenced in a study of Ad26.COV2.S vaccination and SARS-CoV-2 variants. This table comes from immunoSEQ multiplex PCR, and its TCRdb copy is limited to in-frame clones, with some not included. The sample lists fewer than 800,000 clones, 70% to 90% occurring once. Treatment here: 15 to 20 received Ad26.COV2.S at low or high dose, single or two shots; several received placebo; per-sample allocation not given. It was on day 63 after the first vaccine or placebo injection that samples were taken. The sequencing used peripheral blood, collected in a trial of Ad26.COV2.S vaccine versus placebo. The receptors stem from a person between 18 and 65 years old who received the Ad26.COV2.S COVID-19 vaccine or a placebo.

The rearrangement joins TRBV19 to TRBJ2-5, with TRBD1 identical over 8 bases. V lost 4 bases and J lost 3; bases outside the gene matches: 19. The germline V gene encodes CDR1 LNHDA and CDR2 SQIVND (reference sequence). The CDR3 runs 19 residues. The CDR3 sequence: CASSNRDRSFVAGKETQYF. Written as DNA, the CDR3 is TGTGCCAGTAGTAACCGGGACAGGAGCTTTGTGGCGGGAAAAGAGACCCAGTACTTC.

The chain couples TRBV5-1 to TRBJ2-2; perhaps TRBD1 as D (6 bases). The CDR3 length is 15 residues. V was pared by 7 bases and J by 0 bases, with 13 bases between. The germline V gene encodes CDR1 SGHRS and CDR2 YFSETQ. This CDR3 reads CASRPGTPNTGELFF. CDR3 nucleotides: TGCGCCAGCCGTCCCGGGACACCGAACACCGGGGAGCTGTTTTTT.

The chain combines TRBV4-3 with TRBJ2-2; 7 bases line up with TRBD2. The CDR3 contains 15 residues. Germline-derived CDR1 and CDR2 are LGHNA and YSLEER. J gave up 5 bases and V 4 bases, and 7 bases lay outside the gene matches. In nucleotides, the CDR3 is TGCGCCAGCAGCCCGGGACTAACGGGGACCGGGGAGCTGTTTTTT. It codes for CASSPGLTGTGELFF.

The chain recombines TRBV20-1 with TRBJ2-5; no definite D call. V was pared by 6 bases and J by 5 bases, with 10 bases between. This CDR3 has 11 amino acids. Germline V gene data show CDR1 as DFQATT and CDR2 as SNEGSKA (reference sequence). CDR3 region: CSALAGETQYF. In nucleotides, the CDR3 is TGCAGTGCCTTAGCTGGGGAGACCCAGTACTTC.

The chain uses TRBV15 and TRBJ1-5; D unresolved. The CDR3 runs to 13 residues. Germline V CDR1 and CDR2: LNHNV, YYDKDF (reference sequence). The V end lost 5 bases, the J end lost 6 bases, and 11 bases lay between the germline ends. Written as DNA, the CDR3 is TGTGCCACCAGCTACGCTTCGATTCAGCCCCAGCATTTT. This sequence encodes CATSYASIQPQHF.

V is TRBV7-2 and J is TRBJ1-4, with unresolved D. V dropped 4 bases and J dropped 8 bases, with 8 bases sitting between them. The CDR3 covers 12 residues. Germline-derived CDR1 and CDR2 are SGHTA and FQGNSA. The CDR3 here is CASSSLGEKLFF. CDR3 bases: TGTGCCAGCAGCTCTCTGGGGGAAAAACTGTTTTTT. The variable domain in full, with the rest retrieved from reference TRBV7-2 and TRBJ1-4, is GAGVSQSPSNKVTEKGKDVELRCDPISGHTALYWYRQSLGQGLEFLIYFQGNSAPDKSGLPSDRFSAERTGGSVSTLTIQRTQQEDSAVYLCASSSLGEKLFFGSGTQLSVL.

The V gene is TRBV9, the J gene TRBJ2-7, with 11 bases lining up with TRBD2. Trimming cost V 4 bases and J 3 bases; bases outside gene matches: 3. Germline loops: CDR1 SGDLS, CDR2 YYNGEE. This CDR3 has 14 residues. CDR3 region: CASSPGLAVYEQYF. The CDR3 region has the DNA TGTGCCAGCAGCCCGGGACTAGCGGTCTACGAGCAGTACTTC.

J is TRBJ2-1 and V is TRBV15; 11 nucleotides agree with TRBD2. CDR1 and CDR2 (germline): LNHNV, YYDKDF (reference sequence). This CDR3 contains 17 residues. V dropped 1 base and J dropped 3; count of bases not matched to a gene: 5. The chain's CDR3 is CATSRGHGTSGYNEQFF. The CDR3 DNA is TGTGCCACCAGCAGAGGCCATGGGACTAGCGGCTACAATGAGCAGTTCTTC. The variable domain in full, with the rest retrieved from reference TRBV15 and TRBJ2-1, is DAMVIQNPRYQVTQFGKPVTLSCSQTLNHNVMYWYQQKSSQAPKLLFHYYDKDFNNEADTPDNFQSRRPNTSFCFLDIRSPGLGDTAMYLCATSRGHGTSGYNEQFFGPGTRLTVL.

This chain uses TRBV19 with TRBJ2-5; D possibly corresponds to TRBD2 (5 bases). This CDR3 region has 15 residues. Germline CDR1 reads LNHDA; CDR2 reads SQIVND (reference sequence). The V end was cut by 9 bases, the J end by 5 bases, with 22 bases between. CDR3 in amino acids: CASKNRGSVAETQYF. CDR3 sequence (DNA): TGTGCCAGCAAAAACCGGGGTTCGGTCGCGGAGACCCAGTACTTC.

This clone was observed once. The rearrangement links TRBV2 to TRBJ2-1; D remains unclear. Germline lookup yields CDR1 SNHLY and CDR2 FYNNEI. The CDR3 length is 12 residues. Deletions cut 8 bases from V and 6 bases from J, with 11 bases between. The CDR3 sequence: CASGDGFNEQFF. DNA of the CDR3: TGTGCCAGCGGGGATGGCTTCAATGAGCAGTTCTTC.

This chain connects TRBV12-3 or TRBV12-4 to TRBJ1-1; possible D gene TRBD1, 6 bases. The CDR3 loop spans 13 amino acids. The germline V and J ends were trimmed by 6 bases and 5 bases, with 13 bases remaining between them. The DNA for the CDR3 is TGTGCCAGCAGGTCTACAGGGAAAACTGAAGCTTTCTTT. Its translation is CASRSTGKTEAFF.

The V call is TRBV6-2 or TRBV6-3, the J call TRBJ1-5, with D hard to call. The CDR3 runs to 17 residues. Germline CDR1 and CDR2: MNHEY and SVGEGT. The V gene lost 2 bases and the J gene lost 1 base, with 15 bases spanning the gap. The CDR3 region is CASSYPREGTSNQPQHF. The CDR3 region has the DNA TGTGCCAGCAGTTACCCCCGGGAGGGAACGAGCAATCAGCCCCAGCATTTT.

The chain couples TRBV5-4 to TRBJ2-5; 10 nucleotides match TRBD2. V lost 2 bases to trimming and J lost 4 bases; unmatched junction nucleotides: 2. The germline CDR1 and CDR2 sequences are SGHNT and YYREEE (reference sequence). The CDR3 is 14 residues long. CDR3 coding DNA: TGTGCCAGCAGCTTTCGGACTAGCGGAGAGACCCAGTACTTC. Amino acids: CASSFRTSGETQYF.

This chain connects TRBV24-1 to TRBJ2-3, with TRBD2 identical over 9 bases. The CDR3 loop spans 16 amino acids. V was clipped by 2 bases and J by 7 bases; unmatched bases: 9. Germline V gene lookup returns CDR1 KGHDR and CDR2 SFDVKD. Here the CDR3 reads CATSDSGGSGSYTQYF. The CDR3 region has the DNA TGTGCCACCAGTGATTCCGGGGGTAGCGGGAGTTATACGCAGTATTTT.